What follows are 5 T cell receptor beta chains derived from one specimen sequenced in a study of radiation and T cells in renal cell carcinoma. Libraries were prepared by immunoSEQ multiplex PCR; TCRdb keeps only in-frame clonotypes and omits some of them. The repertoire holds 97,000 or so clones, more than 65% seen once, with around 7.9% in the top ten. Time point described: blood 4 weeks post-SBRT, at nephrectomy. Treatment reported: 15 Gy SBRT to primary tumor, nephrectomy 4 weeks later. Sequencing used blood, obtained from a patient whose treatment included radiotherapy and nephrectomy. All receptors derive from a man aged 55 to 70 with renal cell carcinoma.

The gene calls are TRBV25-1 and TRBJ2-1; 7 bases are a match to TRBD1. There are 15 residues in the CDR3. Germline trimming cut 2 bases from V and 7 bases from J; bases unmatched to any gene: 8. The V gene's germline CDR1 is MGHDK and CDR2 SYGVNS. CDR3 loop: CASSEDRAGHNEQFF. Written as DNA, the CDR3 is TGTGCCAGCAGTGAAGACAGGGCCGGACATAATGAGCAGTTCTTC. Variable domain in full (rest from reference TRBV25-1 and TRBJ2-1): EADIYQTPRYLVIGTGKKITLECSQTMGHDKMYWYQQDPGMELHLIHYSYGVNSTEKGDLSSESTVSRIRTEHFPLTLESARPSHTSQYLCASSEDRAGHNEQFFGPGTRLTVL.

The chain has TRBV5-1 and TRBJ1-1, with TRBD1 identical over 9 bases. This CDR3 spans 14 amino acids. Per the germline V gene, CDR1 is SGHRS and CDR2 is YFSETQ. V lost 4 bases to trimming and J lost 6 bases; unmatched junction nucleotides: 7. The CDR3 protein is CASSDTGGSPEAFF. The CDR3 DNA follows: TGCGCCAGCAGCGATACAGGGGGCTCTCCTGAAGCTTTCTTT. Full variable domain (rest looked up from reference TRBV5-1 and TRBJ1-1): KAGVTQTPRYLIKTRGQQVTLSCSPISGHRSVSWYQQTPGQGLQFLFEYFSETQRNKGNFPGRFSGRQFSNSRSEMNVSTLELGDSALYLCASSDTGGSPEAFFGQGTRLTVV.

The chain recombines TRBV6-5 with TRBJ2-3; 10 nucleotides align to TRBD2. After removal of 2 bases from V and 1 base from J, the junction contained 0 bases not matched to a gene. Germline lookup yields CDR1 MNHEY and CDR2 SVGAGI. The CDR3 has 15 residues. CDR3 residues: CASSYGTSGTDTQYF. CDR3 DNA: TGTGCCAGCAGTTACGGGACTAGCGGCACAGATACGCAGTATTTT.

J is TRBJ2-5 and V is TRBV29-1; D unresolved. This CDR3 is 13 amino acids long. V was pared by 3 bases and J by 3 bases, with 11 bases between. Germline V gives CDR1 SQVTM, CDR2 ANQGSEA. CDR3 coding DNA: TGCAGCGTTGATGGAAATCGGGAAGAGACCCAGTACTTC. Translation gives CSVDGNREETQYF.

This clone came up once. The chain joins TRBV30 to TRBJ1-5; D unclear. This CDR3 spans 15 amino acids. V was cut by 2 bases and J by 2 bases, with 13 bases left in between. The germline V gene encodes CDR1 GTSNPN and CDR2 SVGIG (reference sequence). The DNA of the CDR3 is TGTGCCTGGAGTAGGTCACTCGGGGGCAATCAGCCCCAGCATTTT. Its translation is CAWSRSLGGNQPQHF.